This T cell receptor beta chain is drawn from a study of blood T cell repertoires in COVID-19. Original data processing: Quantification of nucleated cells was approximated via reference gene primer amplification. The table came from immunoSEQ multiplex PCR; TCRdb's copy has only in-frame clones and leaves some out. V and J calls and clone size are those listed in that table; D and trimming were worked out from the DNA. The table records around 100,000 clones, roughly 84% of them present only once. Germline V gene sequence: CDR1 ENHRY, CDR2 SYGVKD. CDR3 length equals 15 residues. Unmatched junction bases numbered 3, after V lost 0 bases and J lost 2 bases.

The clonotype originates from a man aged 25 to 40 in a cohort sampled during active COVID-19. Material for sequencing was peripheral blood. This chain uses TRBV10-3 with TRBJ2-7; the match to TRBD1 covers 8 bases. The CDR3 is CAISESPQGAYEQYF. CDR3 DNA sequence: TGTGCCATCAGTGAGTCCCCACAGGGGGCCTACGAGCAGTACTTC.